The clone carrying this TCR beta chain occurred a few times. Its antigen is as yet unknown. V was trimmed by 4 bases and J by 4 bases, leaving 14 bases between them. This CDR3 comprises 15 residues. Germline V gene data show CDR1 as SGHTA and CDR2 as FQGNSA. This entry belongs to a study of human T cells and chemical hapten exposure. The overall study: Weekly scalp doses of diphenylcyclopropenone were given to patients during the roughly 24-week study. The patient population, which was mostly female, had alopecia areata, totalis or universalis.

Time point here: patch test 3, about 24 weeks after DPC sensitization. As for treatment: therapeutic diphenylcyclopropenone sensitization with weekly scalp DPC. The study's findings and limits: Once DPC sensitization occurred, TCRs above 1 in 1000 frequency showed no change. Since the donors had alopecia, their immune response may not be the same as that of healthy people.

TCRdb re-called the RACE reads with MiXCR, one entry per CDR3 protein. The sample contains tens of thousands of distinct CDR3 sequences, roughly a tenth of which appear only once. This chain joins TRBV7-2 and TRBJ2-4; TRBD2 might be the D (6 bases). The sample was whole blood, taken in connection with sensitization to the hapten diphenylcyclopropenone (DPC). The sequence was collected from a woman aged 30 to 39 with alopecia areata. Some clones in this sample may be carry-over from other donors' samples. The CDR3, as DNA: TGTGCCAGCAGCTCGCGCGGGACGGCGAAAAACATTCAGTACTTC. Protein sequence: CASSSRGTAKNIQYF.